This T cell receptor beta chain is from a study of T cell clonality in common variable immunodeficiency. Whole-study findings and limits: Repertoire-complication correlations in CVID were limited by patient heterogeneity. Compared with healthy controls, CVID subjects showed increased TCRbeta clonality, mostly in about a third. Reportedly, TCR beta sequences from common variable immunodeficiency showed fewer deletions and N-nucleotide insertions.

Trimming removed 3 bases from V and 5 bases from J; junction bases left unmatched: 9. The CDR3 consists of 15 residues. The germline V gene has CDR1 KGHSH and CDR2 LQKENI. The protocol was immunoSEQ multiplex PCR, while the TCRdb copy is restricted to in-frame clones and leaves out a portion. The sample shows around 47,000 clones, none of them appearing just once. This clone was seen many times. Its antigen is as yet unknown. The read ends 3 residues before the CDR3 terminus; that terminus is restored from the germline J gene. The rearrangement joins TRBV18 to TRBJ1-1; 7 nucleotides match TRBD1. The sequence came from a person aged 18 to 70 in good health. The sequencing input was peripheral blood mononuclear cells. CDR3: CASSPGEGAVTEAFF. The CDR3 bases that were read are TGTGCCAGCTCACCGGGGGAGGGGGCGGTTACTGAA.